This T cell receptor beta chain was retrieved from a study of cytomegalovirus exposure and HLA in healthy donors. Regarding the study as a whole: Within an earlier analysis, most TCR beta V segments proved productive either about 87% or about 30% of the time. The study put some 150 TCR beta chains on its list as cytomegalovirus-associated. Several of the most significant clusters appeared linked to common viral pathogens, based on a later analysis.

The germline V and J ends were trimmed by 1 base and 0 bases, with 18 bases remaining between them. The CDR3 extends over 18 amino acids. Germline CDR1 reads SGHAT; CDR2 reads FQNNGV. Comment on this clone: The antigen remains unidentified.

The study ran its PCR with 60 Vbeta and 13 Jbeta primers. TCRdb's copy holds only in-frame clones and misses some; the assay was immunoSEQ multiplex PCR. Seen here are fewer than 150,000 clones, 70% to 80% observed once, and the top ten hold 3.9%. The chain employs TRBV11-2 and TRBJ1-1; weak D call: TRBD1 (6 bases). The source is a man younger than 35 in good health and CMV-seronegative. Sequencing used PBMCs. CDR3 region: CASSLGAYLGAVNTEAFF. The CDR3, as DNA: TGTGCCAGCAGCTTAGGGGCGTATTTGGGGGCCGTGAACACTGAAGCTTTCTTT.